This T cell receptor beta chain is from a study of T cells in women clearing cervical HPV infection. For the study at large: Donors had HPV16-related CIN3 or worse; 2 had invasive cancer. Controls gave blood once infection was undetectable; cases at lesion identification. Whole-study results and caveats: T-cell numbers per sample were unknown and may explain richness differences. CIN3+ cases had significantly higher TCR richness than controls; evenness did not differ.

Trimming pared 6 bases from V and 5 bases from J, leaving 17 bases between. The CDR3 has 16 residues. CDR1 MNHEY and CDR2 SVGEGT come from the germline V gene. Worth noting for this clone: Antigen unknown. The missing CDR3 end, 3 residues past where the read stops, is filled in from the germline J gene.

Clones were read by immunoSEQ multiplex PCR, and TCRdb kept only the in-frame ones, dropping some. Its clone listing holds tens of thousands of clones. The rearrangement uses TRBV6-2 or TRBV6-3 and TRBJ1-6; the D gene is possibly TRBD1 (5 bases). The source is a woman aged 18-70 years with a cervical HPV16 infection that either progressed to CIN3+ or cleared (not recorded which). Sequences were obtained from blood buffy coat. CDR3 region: CASSDTRTHHNSPLHF. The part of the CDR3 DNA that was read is TGTGCCAGCAGCGATACTCGGACACATCATAATTCACCC.